This paragraph reports one T cell receptor beta chain. Its target is unknown. This record comes from a study of cytomegalovirus exposure and HLA in healthy donors. Study-level findings and limits: In a later analysis, most CMV-associated TCR beta chains appeared HLA-restricted. The authors considered a cluster of highly shared sequence variants likely to be a sequencing artifact.

The V gene's germline CDR1 is MDHEN and CDR2 SYDVKM. This CDR3 is built from 14 residues. V was pared by 8 bases and J by 2 bases, with 16 bases between. PCR employed 60 Vbeta and 13 Jbeta primers. Repertoires were generated with immunoSEQ multiplex PCR, while TCRdb's copy carries only in-frame clones and drops some. Seen here are 300,000 or so clones, almost 85% observed once, and the top ten hold 2% to 2.5%. The sequence came from a woman aged 40 to 50 in good health and CMV-seropositive. Sample: PBMCs. The chain is built from TRBV28 and TRBJ2-7, with D perhaps matching TRBD1 (6 bases). CDR3 bases: TGTGCCAGCGCCACCACAGGGTTGACCTACGAGCAGTACTTC. Translating gives CASATTGLTYEQYF.